Presented here are 23 T cell receptor beta chains from one specimen sequenced in a study of cytomegalovirus exposure and HLA in healthy donors. Primers included in the PCR were 60 Vbeta and 13 Jbeta primers. Assay: immunoSEQ multiplex PCR; the TCRdb copy retains only in-frame clones and omits some. This table has some 130,000 clones, about 69% appearing once. The sequenced sample consisted of PBMCs. These receptors all stem from a young man in good health and CMV-seronegative.

The chain is built from TRBV9 and TRBJ1-1; the match to TRBD1 covers 7 bases. The germline V gene has CDR1 SGDLS and CDR2 YYNGEE. V lost 4 bases and J lost 1; bases outside the gene matches: 7. The CDR3 sequence is 15 residues long. The CDR3 loop reads CASSLRDSRNTEAFF. In DNA, the CDR3 is TGTGCCAGCAGCCTCCGGGACAGTCGGAACACTGAAGCTTTCTTT.

The V call is TRBV4-3, the J call TRBJ2-7, with 12 bases aligning to TRBD1. V trimming: 0 bases; J trimming: 6 bases; junction bases outside the gene matches: 6. The CDR3 covers 16 residues. Germline-derived CDR1 and CDR2 are LGHNA and YSLEER. The CDR3 DNA is TGCGCCAGCAGCCAAGATATGGGACAGGGGGCGGGCGAGCAGTACTTC. This sequence encodes CASSQDMGQGAGEQYF.

The rearrangement uses TRBV7-2 and TRBJ2-7; 7 positions match TRBD2. Trimming took 3 bases from V and 2 from J; bases not matched to a gene: 7. Germline V gives CDR1 SGHTA, CDR2 FQGNSA. CDR3 size: 15 residues. CDR3 sequence (DNA): TGTGCCAGCAGCTTCAACTCCGGGGGGACCTACGAGCAGTACTTC. Translation: CASSFNSGGTYEQYF.

The rearrangement uses TRBV2 and TRBJ2-2; D remains unclear. The ends were cut back, 10 bases at V and 1 base at J, with 13 bases in the middle. Looked up from germline, CDR1 is SNHLY and CDR2 is FYNNEI. The CDR3 loop spans 14 amino acids. The CDR3 loop reads CATKSLGNTGELFF. DNA for the CDR3: TGTGCCACAAAGAGCCTTGGGAACACCGGGGAGCTGTTTTTT.

The chain is built from TRBV7-2 and TRBJ2-1; 15 bases are shared with TRBD2. The CDR3 consists of 19 residues. Germline V gives CDR1 SGHTA, CDR2 FQGNSA. V lost 5 bases, J lost 0 bases, and 8 bases stayed unmatched. CDR3 in DNA: TGTGCCAGCAGCCCCCAGGGACTAGCGGGGGGAAGCTCCTACAATGAGCAGTTCTTC. It yields the protein CASSPQGLAGGSSYNEQFF.

This clone was seen only once. The J gene is TRBJ2-7, the V gene TRBV10-2; TRBD2 aligns across 9 bases. The V gene end was trimmed by 7 bases and the J gene end by 1 base; junction bases not matched to a gene: 5. This CDR3 has 14 residues. The germline V gene has CDR1 WSHSY and CDR2 SAAADI. This CDR3 reads CASIPGLASYEQYF. CDR3 bases: TGCGCCAGCATCCCGGGACTAGCATCCTACGAGCAGTACTTC.

This clone was observed a handful of times. The chain uses TRBV5-1 and TRBJ2-5; 15 nucleotides agree with TRBD2. The DNA end is a closer match to TRBJ2-7, so the J assignment may be wrong. Germline-derived CDR1 and CDR2 are SGHRS and YFSETQ. This CDR3 has 16 amino acids. DNA for the CDR3: TGCGCCAGCAGTCGGACTAGCGGGGGGGCTTCCTACGAGCAGTACTTC. Translated: CASSRTSGGASYEQYF.

The J gene is TRBJ1-3, the V gene TRBV30, with D unresolved. Germline loops: CDR1 GTSNPN, CDR2 SVGIG (reference sequence). CDR3 size: 15 residues. V lost 0 bases and J 1 base, leaving 10 bases between the germline ends. This CDR3 reads CAWSVSGRSGNTIYF. The DNA of the CDR3 is TGTGCCTGGAGTGTTTCGGGGAGGTCTGGAAACACCATATATTTT.

The chain couples TRBV19 to TRBJ2-5; 7 nucleotides line up with TRBD1. J was trimmed by 5 bases and V by 8 bases; bases with no gene match: 17. The germline V gene encodes CDR1 LNHDA and CDR2 SQIVND (reference sequence). The length of the CDR3 is 16 residues. CDR3 in DNA: TGTGCCAGTCAAGGCCATCCGACAGGGTCAGGGGAGACCCAGTACTTC. Translation: CASQGHPTGSGETQYF.

J is TRBJ2-7 and V is TRBV13, with 7 bases matching TRBD1. In germline, CDR1 is PRHDT, CDR2 FYEKMQ (reference sequence). After removal of 5 bases from V and 4 bases from J, the junction contained 11 bases not matched to a gene. The CDR3 has 15 residues. Here the CDR3 reads CASSAGDRDLYEQYF. In nucleotides, the CDR3 is TGTGCCAGCAGCGCTGGGGACAGAGATTTATACGAGCAGTACTTC.

V is TRBV28 and J is TRBJ1-4; D gene uncertain. The CDR3 runs to 16 residues. Germline V gives CDR1 MDHEN, CDR2 SYDVKM. Trimming removed 2 bases at V and 4 bases at J, with 14 bases between. CDR3: CASSLLGVGSNEKLFF. The CDR3 DNA follows: TGTGCCAGCAGTTTACTTGGTGTGGGGAGTAATGAAAAACTGTTTTTT.

The CDR3 protein is CASSRGLAGGSYEQYF. The CDR3 nucleotides are TGCGCCAGCAGCCGAGGACTAGCGGGAGGTTCCTACGAGCAGTACTTC. The V gene is TRBV4-1, the J gene TRBJ2-7, with 14 positions matching TRBD2. This CDR3 region has 16 residues. Germline loops: CDR1 MGHRA, CDR2 YSYEKL. Trimming cost V 4 bases and J 1 base; bases outside gene matches: 3.

The genes are TRBV18 and TRBJ2-7; perhaps TRBD2 as D (6 bases). There are 13 residues in the CDR3. The germline gives CDR1 KGHSH, CDR2 LQKENI. V lost 2 bases and J 3 bases, leaving 8 bases between the germline ends. The CDR3 loop is CASSPGGSYEQYF. The CDR3 nucleotides read TGTGCCAGCTCACCAGGGGGGAGCTACGAGCAGTACTTC.

The CDR3, as DNA: TGTGCCAGCAGCGTAGCTCCAGTATCCAAGACATTAGCGGGAGGAAGCGCAGATACGCAGTATTTT. Amino acids: CASSVAPVSKTLAGGSADTQYF. The chain couples TRBV9 to TRBJ2-3; 10 bases are shared with TRBD2. Trimming took 0 bases from V and 4 from J; bases not matched to a gene: 23. The CDR3 spans 22 residues. The germline CDR1 and CDR2 sequences are SGDLS and YYNGEE.

This clone occurred a few times. The chain uses TRBV4-1 and TRBJ2-3, with TRBD2 matching 15 bases. CDR3 size: 16 residues. Trimming cost V 4 bases and J 1 base; bases outside gene matches: 0. Germline V gene sequence: CDR1 MGHRA, CDR2 YSYEKL. The CDR3 DNA follows: TGCGCCAGCAGCCGGACTAGCGGGGGGGGCACAGATACGCAGTATTTT. This encodes CASSRTSGGGTDTQYF.

V and J are TRBV2 and TRBJ1-1, with no clear D. The CDR3 runs 15 residues. Germline CDR1 SNHLY, CDR2 FYNNEI. The germline V and J ends were trimmed by 2 bases and 11 bases, with 21 bases remaining between them. The CDR3 spells CASSEQGPGSHRAFF. As DNA, the CDR3 is TGTGCCAGCAGTGAACAAGGACCGGGGTCTCATAGGGCTTTCTTT.

This clone was counted a few times. This chain links TRBV4-1 with TRBJ1-5, with D tentatively TRBD1 (5 bases). V dropped 0 bases and J dropped 0 bases, with 12 bases sitting between them. The CDR3 has 17 residues. Per germline, CDR1 MGHRA and CDR2 YSYEKL. The CDR3 nucleotides are TGCGCCAGCAGCCAAGATCTGGGGGACTATAGCAATCAGCCCCAGCATTTT. As protein: CASSQDLGDYSNQPQHF.

As regards this clone: Other nucleotide sequences in the sample specify the same CDR3. The V call is TRBV7-2, the J call TRBJ2-2; D perhaps matches TRBD2 (6 bases). The CDR3 runs 15 residues. Germline values: CDR1 SGHTA, CDR2 FQGNSA. Trimming left V 5 bases short and J 1 base short, with 11 bases between. Here the CDR3 DNA reads TGTGCCAGCAGCCTACGACTAGGGAACACCGGGGAGCTGTTTTTT. Its translation is CASSLRLGNTGELFF.

V usage is TRBV7-8 and J usage is TRBJ1-5, with 7 bases fitting TRBD1. The length of the CDR3 is 15 residues. J lost 2 bases, V lost 4 bases, and 5 bases had no gene match. Germline V gene sequence: CDR1 SGHVS, CDR2 FQNEAQ. For the CDR3, the DNA is TGTGCCAGCAGCTCCCCGACAGGGCGCAATCAGCCCCAGCATTTT. It encodes CASSSPTGRNQPQHF.

The J gene is TRBJ1-5, the V gene TRBV19; D is ambiguous. The CDR3 spans 13 residues. Germline-derived CDR1 and CDR2 are LNHDA and SQIVND (reference sequence). V lost 5 bases and J 5 bases, leaving 10 bases between the germline ends. The CDR3 loop reads CASSPTEHQPQHF. In nucleotides, the CDR3 is TGTGCCAGTAGTCCTACAGAACATCAGCCCCAGCATTTT.

V is TRBV5-1 and J is TRBJ2-2, with D possibly TRBD2 on 5 matching bases. CDR1 is SGHRS and CDR2 is YFSETQ in the germline V gene. Trimming cost V 7 bases and J 1 base, with 17 bases left between them. This CDR3 region has 16 residues. This CDR3 is CASVGEEEMNTGELFF. The CDR3 DNA reads as TGCGCCAGCGTGGGTGAGGAGGAGATGAACACCGGGGAGCTGTTTTTT.

The chain is built from TRBV2 and TRBJ2-1, with 11 bases identical to TRBD2. Germline V CDR1 and CDR2: SNHLY, FYNNEI. This CDR3 contains 14 residues. The J segment lost 4 bases and the V segment lost 5 bases, leaving 1 base of the junction unmatched. The CDR3 region is CASSRTSGYNEQFF. The DNA of the CDR3 is TGTGCCAGCAGTAGGACTAGCGGGTACAATGAGCAGTTCTTC.

This clone appeared a few times. This chain joins TRBV6-5 and TRBJ1-5; D perhaps matches TRBD1 (6 bases). Trimming removed 6 bases at V and 3 bases at J, with 15 bases between. CDR1 MNHEY and CDR2 SVGAGI come from the germline V gene. CDR3 length: 15 residues. The CDR3 spells CASRAPGQNNQPQHF. The DNA for the CDR3 is TGTGCCAGCAGGGCCCCCGGACAGAACAATCAGCCCCAGCATTTT.